This T cell receptor beta chain was profiled in a study of TIL therapy for anti-PD-1-resistant metastatic lung cancer. Trimming stripped 0 bases from V and 3 bases from J, with 18 bases between. CDR1 and CDR2 (germline): SGHTS, YDEGEE. The CDR3 sequence is 17 residues long. Sequencing used immunoSEQ v3. This table comes from immunoSEQ multiplex PCR, and its TCRdb copy is limited to in-frame clones, with some not included. The sample carries roughly 20,000 clones, 83% recorded once. Time point here: pre-treatment sample, taken before nivolumab and TIL therapy. The chain is built from TRBV5-8 and TRBJ1-1; D possibly corresponds to TRBD1 (5 bases). Sequencing was performed on blood, taken at baseline. The sequence was obtained from a person aged 25-85 years with non-small cell lung cancer. This chain's CDR3 is CASSLDRYDVRDTEAFF. CDR3 DNA sequence: TGTGCCAGCAGCTTGGACAGGTATGATGTTAGGGACACTGAAGCTTTCTTT.